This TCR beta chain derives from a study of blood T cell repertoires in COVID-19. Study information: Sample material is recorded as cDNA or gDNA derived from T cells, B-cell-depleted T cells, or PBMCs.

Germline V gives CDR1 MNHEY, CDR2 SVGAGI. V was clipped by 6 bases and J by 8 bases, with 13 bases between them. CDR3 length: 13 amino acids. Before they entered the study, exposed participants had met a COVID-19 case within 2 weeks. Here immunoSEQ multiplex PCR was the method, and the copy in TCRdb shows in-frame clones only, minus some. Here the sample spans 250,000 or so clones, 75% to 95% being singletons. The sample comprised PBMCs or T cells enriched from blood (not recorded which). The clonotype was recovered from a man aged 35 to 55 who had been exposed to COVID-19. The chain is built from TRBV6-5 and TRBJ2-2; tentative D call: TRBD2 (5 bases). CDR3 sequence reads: CASSAGVRGELFF. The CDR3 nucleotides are TGTGCCAGCAGCGCCGGGGTACGGGGGGAGCTGTTTTTT.